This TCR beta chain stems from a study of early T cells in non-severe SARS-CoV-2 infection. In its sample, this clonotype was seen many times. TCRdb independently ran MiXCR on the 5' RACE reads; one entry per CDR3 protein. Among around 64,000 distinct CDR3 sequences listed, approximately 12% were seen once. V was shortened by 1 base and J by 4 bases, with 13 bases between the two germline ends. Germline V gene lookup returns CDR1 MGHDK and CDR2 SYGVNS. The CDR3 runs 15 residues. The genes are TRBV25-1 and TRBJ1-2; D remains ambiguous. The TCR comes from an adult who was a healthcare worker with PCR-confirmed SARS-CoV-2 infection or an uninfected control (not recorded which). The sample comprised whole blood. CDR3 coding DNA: TGTGCCAGCAGTGAATCCGGGGATCCTTTCTATGGCTACACCTTC. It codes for CASSESGDPFYGYTF.